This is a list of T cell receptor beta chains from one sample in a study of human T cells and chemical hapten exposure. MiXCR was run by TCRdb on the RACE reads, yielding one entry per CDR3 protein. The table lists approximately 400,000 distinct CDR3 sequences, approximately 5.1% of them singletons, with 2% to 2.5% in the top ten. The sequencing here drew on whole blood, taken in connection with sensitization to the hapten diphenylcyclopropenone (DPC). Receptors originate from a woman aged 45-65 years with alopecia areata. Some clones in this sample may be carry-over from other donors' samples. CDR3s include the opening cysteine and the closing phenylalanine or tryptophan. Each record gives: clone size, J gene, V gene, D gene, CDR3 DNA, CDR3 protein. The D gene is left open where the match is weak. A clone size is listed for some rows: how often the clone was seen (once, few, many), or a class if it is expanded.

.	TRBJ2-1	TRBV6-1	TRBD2	TGTGCCAGCAGAGGACTAGCGGGGGGGCCGGATGAGCAGTTCTTC	CASRGLAGGPDEQFF
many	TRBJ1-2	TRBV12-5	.	TGTGCTAGTGGATTCGACTATGGCTACACCTTC	CASGFDYGYTF
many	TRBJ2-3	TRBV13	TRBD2	TGTGCCAGCAGCTCTAGCGGGAGCTTCACAGATACGCAGTATTTT	CASSSSGSFTDTQYF
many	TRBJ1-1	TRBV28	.	TGTGCCAGCAGTTTAGGAGGAATTGATACTGAAGCTTTCTTT	CASSLGGIDTEAFF
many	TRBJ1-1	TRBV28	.	TGTGCCAGCAGTTTTCGGGGTTCTCACCCTGAAGCTTTCTTT	CASSFRGSHPEAFF
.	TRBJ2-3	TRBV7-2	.	TGTGCCAGCAGCAGTCCTACACGCACAAGAGATACGCAGTATTTT	CASSSPTRTRDTQYF
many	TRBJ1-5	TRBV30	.	TGTGCCTGGGGAACAGGCAATCAGCCCCAGCATTTT	CAWGTGNQPQHF
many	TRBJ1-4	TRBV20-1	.	TGCAGTGCTAGAGGGGAGGGGGGCCATGAAAAACTGTTTTTT	CSARGEGGHEKLFF
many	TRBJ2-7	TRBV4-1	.	TGCGCCAGCAGCCCGGCGCGAAACTACGAGCAGTACTTC	CASSPARNYEQYF
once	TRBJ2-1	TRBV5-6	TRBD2	TGTGCCAGCAGCCCAGAGAAGGTATGGGCTAGCGGGATTACCAGCTCCTACAATGAGCAGTTCTTC	CASSPEKVWASGITSSYNEQFF
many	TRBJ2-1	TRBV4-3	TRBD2	TGCGCCAGCAGCCGAAATCTGGATAGCGGGAGACCTGATGAGCAGTTCTTC	CASSRNLDSGRPDEQFF